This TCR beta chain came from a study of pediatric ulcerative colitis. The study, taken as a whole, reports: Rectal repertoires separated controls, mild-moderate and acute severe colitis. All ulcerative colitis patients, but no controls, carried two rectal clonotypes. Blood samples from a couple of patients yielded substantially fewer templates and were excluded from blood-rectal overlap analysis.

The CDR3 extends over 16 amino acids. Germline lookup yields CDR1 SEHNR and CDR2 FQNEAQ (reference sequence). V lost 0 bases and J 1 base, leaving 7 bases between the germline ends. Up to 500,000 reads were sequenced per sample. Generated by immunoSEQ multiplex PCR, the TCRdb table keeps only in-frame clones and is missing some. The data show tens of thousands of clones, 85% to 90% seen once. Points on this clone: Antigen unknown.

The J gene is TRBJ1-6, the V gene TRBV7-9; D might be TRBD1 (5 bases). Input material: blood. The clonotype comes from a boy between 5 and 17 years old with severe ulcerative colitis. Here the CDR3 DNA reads TGTGCCAGCAGCTTAGCGCAGGGTTCCTATAATTCACCCCTCCACTTT. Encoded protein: CASSLAQGSYNSPLHF.